The rows below give T cell receptor beta chains drawn from one sample of a study of blood T cell repertoires in COVID-19. The protocol was immunoSEQ multiplex PCR, while the TCRdb copy is restricted to in-frame clones and leaves out a portion. The table shows 95,000 to 110,000 clones, with roughly 90% occurring only once. The source material was peripheral blood. These receptors all come from a man in his forties with active or convalescent COVID-19. Both conserved end residues are part of each CDR3. D genes are given only for firm matches. The size of a clone is reported for some rows only, either as once, few or many, or as a class for expanded clones.

TRBV11-3,-,TRBD1,TRBJ1-1,TGTGCCAGCAGCTTGGGACAGAGGAACACTGAAGCTTTCTTT,CASSLGQRNTEAFF
TRBV7-3,once,TRBD1,TRBJ2-3,TGTGCCAGCAGCTTACAGGGGGTCAGCACAGATACGCAGTATTTT,CASSLQGVSTDTQYF
TRBV28,-,-,TRBJ1-2,TGTGCCAGCAGTTCGCCAGGTGCTCTTGGGTATGGCTACACCTTC,CASSSPGALGYGYTF
TRBV5-4,-,TRBD2,TRBJ2-1,TGTGCCAGCAGCTTGGCCCCCACTAGCGGGAGCGATAATGAGCAGTTCTTC,CASSLAPTSGSDNEQFF
TRBV11-2,-,-,TRBJ2-2,TGTGCCAGCAGCTTCTCTTATACCGGGGAGCTGTTTTTT,CASSFSYTGELFF
TRBV5-5,once,TRBD2,TRBJ2-7,TGTGCCAGCAGCCTCGGGACTAGCGTGGCCTACGAGCAGTACTTC,CASSLGTSVAYEQYF
TRBV4-1,-,TRBD1,TRBJ2-5,TGCGCCAGCAGCCGGACAGGGCTAGAAGAGACCCAGTACTTC,CASSRTGLEETQYF
TRBV3-1/TRBV3-2,-,-,TRBJ1-6,TGTGCCAGTAAGAGCTCCTATAATTCACCCCTCCACTTT,CASKSSYNSPLHF
TRBV7-7,-,-,TRBJ2-5,TGTGCCACCAAAAGGGGGTCGGGGGAGACCCAGTACTTC,CATKRGSGETQYF
TRBV11-2,once,-,TRBJ2-3,TGTGCCAGCAGCTTGGTGACTAGCACAGATACGCAGTATTTT,CASSLVTSTDTQYF
TRBV6-5,-,-,TRBJ2-5,TGTGCCAGCAGCCGGACAGTACAAGAGACCCAGTACTTC,CASSRTVQETQYF
TRBV19,-,-,TRBJ2-7,TGTGCCAGTAGTATTTGGGACGGGAGCTCCTACGAGCAGTACTTC,CASSIWDGSSYEQYF
TRBV7-2,-,-,TRBJ1-6,TGTGCCAGCAGCTTATCAGGGTCACCCCTCCACTTT,CASSLSGSPLHF
TRBV28,-,-,TRBJ2-1,TGTGCCAGCAGTCCACAAAATGAGCAGTTCTTC,CASSPQNEQFF
TRBV18,-,TRBD2,TRBJ2-1,TGTGCCAGCTCACCACCGACTAGCGGGAGGCAGTTCTTC,CASSPPTSGRQFF
TRBV6-5,-,TRBD1,TRBJ1-6,TGTGCCAGCCGGGGACAGGTCCAGGGTACCCTCCACTTT,CASRGQVQGTLHF
TRBV11-2,-,-,TRBJ2-3,TGTGCCAGCAGCGACACAATTGGTACGCAGTATTTT,CASSDTIGTQYF
TRBV14,few,-,TRBJ1-2,TGTGCCAGCAGTCAACGGGGGGCCTATGGCTACACCTTC,CASSQRGAYGYTF
TRBV18,-,TRBD1,TRBJ2-4,TGTGCCAGCTCACCACTCGGGACAGGGGGGGACATTCAGTACTTC,CASSPLGTGGDIQYF
TRBV7-9,-,-,TRBJ2-1,TGTGCCAGCAGACTACAGGGAAATGAGCAGTTCTTC,CASRLQGNEQFF
TRBV30,-,TRBD2,TRBJ2-1,TGTGCCTCCAAGCGGGAGGGCAGGTACAATGAGCAGTTCTTC,CASKREGRYNEQFF
TRBV7-2,-,TRBD2,TRBJ2-2,TGTGCCGCATCACTAGCGTCGGGAGTACTTTCCGGGGAGCTGTTTTTT,CAASLASGVLSGELFF
TRBV24-1,-,-,TRBJ2-1,TGTGCCACCAGTGATGTCCTCGAGGGGGATGAGCAGTTCTTC,CATSDVLEGDEQFF
TRBV28,few,-,TRBJ1-2,TGTGCCAGCAGTCCAGACAGCTATGGCTACACCTTC,CASSPDSYGYTF
TRBV25-1,-,TRBD1,TRBJ1-5,TGTGCCAGCTCACCACAGGGGGCTTATCAGCCCCAGCATTTT,CASSPQGAYQPQHF
TRBV7-2,-,TRBD1,TRBJ1-5,TGTGCCAGCAGCCAAGCGTCCGGGACAGCAAATCAGCCCCAGCATTTT,CASSQASGTANQPQHF
TRBV5-6,-,-,TRBJ1-1,TGTGCCAGCAGCCGTGTCCGATCCGGCGGGAACACTGAAGCTTTCTTT,CASSRVRSGGNTEAFF
TRBV5-6,-,-,TRBJ1-5,TGTGCCAGCAGTCGAAGGGAGGTTGTCAATCAGCCCCAGCATTTT,CASSRREVVNQPQHF
TRBV19,-,TRBD1,TRBJ2-3,TGTGCCAGTAGTTTAGACAGGGGGGCTAGCACAGATACGCAGTATTTT,CASSLDRGASTDTQYF
TRBV25-1,-,-,TRBJ2-5,TGTGCCAGCGGCCCCGGCGGGATACAAGAGACCCAGTACTTC,CASGPGGIQETQYF
TRBV5-1,-,TRBD1,TRBJ1-5,TGCGCCAGCAGCTTGGAGGAACAGGGGACCAAGTGTCCCCAGCATTTT,CASSLEEQGTKCPQHF
TRBV7-3,-,-,TRBJ2-3,TGTGCCAGCAGCCCCACAGGAATTTCCACAGATACGCAGTATTTT,CASSPTGISTDTQYF
TRBV5-4,-,-,TRBJ2-7,TGTGCCAGCAGCTTGGCCCACTACGAGCAGTACTTC,CASSLAHYEQYF
TRBV10-3,-,TRBD2,TRBJ2-7,TGTGCCATCAGTGCTGGGCGGGAGCGAAGGAACGAGCAGTACTTC,CAISAGRERRNEQYF
TRBV2,-,-,TRBJ1-2,TGTGCCAGCAGTGAAACCCCCACGGGATCAAACACCTTC,CASSETPTGSNTF
TRBV19,-,-,TRBJ1-1,TGTGCCAGTAGTATACCAGACAGGTTGAACACTGAAGCTTTCTTT,CASSIPDRLNTEAFF
TRBV6-6,-,TRBD1,TRBJ1-2,TGTGCCAGCAGGAAGACAGGGGCGTCTGGCTACACCTTC,CASRKTGASGYTF
TRBV29-1,-,-,TRBJ2-7,TGCAGCGTTGGGGGCCTAATAGGGGAGCAGTACTTC,CSVGGLIGEQYF
TRBV18,-,-,TRBJ1-4,TGTGCCAGCTCACCACGCACAGGGCCTAATGAAAAACTGTTTTTT,CASSPRTGPNEKLFF
TRBV4-3,-,-,TRBJ1-2,TGCGCCAGCAGCTATAGGGAGGGTGAGGTTGGCACCTTC,CASSYREGEVGTF
TRBV5-8,-,TRBD2,TRBJ2-3,TGTGCCAGCAGCTTGGGACTAGCGGGAGCGCAGTATTTT,CASSLGLAGAQYF
TRBV27,-,-,TRBJ1-5,TGTGCCAGCAGTTTGCGGCGGGCTAGCAATCAGCCCCAGCATTTT,CASSLRRASNQPQHF
TRBV7-9,-,-,TRBJ1-2,TGTGCCAGCGACCGACAGAGCCTCATCAGCACCTTC,CASDRQSLISTF
TRBV29-1,once,TRBD1,TRBJ1-1,TGCAGCGTTGAAGGGAACAGGGGATTAGGGTTGACTGAAGCTTTCTTT,CSVEGNRGLGLTEAFF